This TCR beta chain is drawn from a study of cytomegalovirus exposure and HLA in healthy donors. Overall study results and limits: Presence/absence analyses treated sequencing depth as roughly uniform across donors. Follow-up analysis later connected one missense variant in DCLRE1C with trimming of TCR beta V- and J-genes. From TCR beta sequences, most subjects' HLA-A and HLA-B alleles were reportedly predicted accurately.

As regards this clone: Its antigen is not identified.

Researchers ran the PCR with 60 Vbeta and 13 Jbeta primers. Assay: immunoSEQ multiplex PCR; the TCRdb copy retains only in-frame clones and omits some. The table lists about 61,000 clones, more than 70% of them singletons. CDR3 length equals 14 residues. Between the trimmed V and J ends, which lost 4 bases and 1 base, there was a span of 7 bases. Germline assignment: CDR1 MGHRA and CDR2 YSYEKL. The chain carries TRBV4-1 and TRBJ1-4; D remains unclear. This receptor was identified in a man aged 30 to 45 in good health and CMV-seropositive. The sample consisted of PBMCs. Written as DNA, the CDR3 is TGCGCCAGCAGCCCCAGTGAAACTAATGAAAAACTGTTTTTT. This gives the protein CASSPSETNEKLFF.